What follows describes a single T cell receptor (beta chain). This entry comes from a study of blood T cell repertoires in COVID-19. Study context: Samples representing acute and convalescent COVID-19 were sourced from the United States, Italy and Spain. Nucleic acid was either cDNA or gDNA, and it came from T cells, B-cell-depleted T cells, or PBMCs.

The authors' processing: Amplification with reference gene primers provided the estimates of nucleated cell counts. Sequenced by immunoSEQ multiplex PCR; TCRdb stores in-frame clones only, minus some. V, J and clone size are those of that table, while D and trimming were read from the DNA. The sample has 270,000 or so clones; 90% are singletons. V shed 5 bases and J shed 6 bases, with 15 bases lying between them. This CDR3 comprises 14 residues. Germline V gene lookup returns CDR1 LNHDA and CDR2 SQIVND (reference sequence). While infection was still active, Seattle patients were enrolled and then followed longitudinally.

The TCR comes from an older woman with COVID-19, enrolled during active disease. The sequencing sample was made of peripheral blood. The V gene is TRBV19, the J gene TRBJ2-3; D may be TRBD1 (6 bases). CDR3 nucleotides: TGTGCCAGTAGTCCCGACCCAGGGGTGGATACGCAGTATTTT. This sequence encodes CASSPDPGVDTQYF.